The 8 T cell receptor beta chains below all came from one sample that was sequenced in a study of blood T cell repertoires in COVID-19. Assay: immunoSEQ multiplex PCR; the TCRdb copy retains only in-frame clones and omits some. The data hold about 300,000 clones, with more than 75% observed a single time. Sequencing input: PBMCs or T cells enriched from blood (not recorded which). These TCRs come from a man younger than 45 who had recovered from COVID-19.

This sequence joins TRBV5-1 and TRBJ1-6; TRBD1 matches at 12 bases. This CDR3 has 17 amino acids. The germline V gene encodes CDR1 SGHRS and CDR2 YFSETQ. Trimming took 3 bases from V and 1 from J; bases not matched to a gene: 2. The CDR3 reads CASSSGQGASYNSPLHF. The CDR3 DNA reads TGCGCCAGCAGCTCGGGACAGGGGGCTTCCTATAATTCACCCCTCCACTTT.

This clone is a singleton in its sample. The chain combines TRBV7-2 with TRBJ1-3; D not resolved. This CDR3 has 16 residues. The germline V gene encodes CDR1 SGHTA and CDR2 FQGNSA. Trimming left V 7 bases short and J 0 bases short, with 16 bases between. This chain's CDR3 is CASITSPRNSGNTIYF. The CDR3 bases are TGTGCCAGCATCACATCCCCCAGGAACTCTGGAAACACCATATATTTT.

This rearrangement joins TRBV5-1 to TRBJ2-2; possible D gene TRBD1, 6 bases. V dropped 0 bases and J dropped 0 bases, with 9 bases sitting between them. The CDR3 is 16 residues long. CDR1 is SGHRS and CDR2 is YFSETQ in the germline V gene. This chain's CDR3 is CASSLAGTTNTGELFF. The CDR3 coding sequence is TGCGCCAGCAGCTTGGCCGGGACAACGAACACCGGGGAGCTGTTTTTT.

The CDR3 bases are TGTGCCATCAGTGATTCGGCAGGGAATTCACCCCTCCACTTT. It encodes CAISDSAGNSPLHF. This chain uses TRBV10-3 with TRBJ1-6; TRBD1 is a possible D gene (5 bases). The CDR3 contains 14 residues. The V gene's germline CDR1 is ENHRY and CDR2 SYGVKD. Trimming left V 3 bases short and J 7 bases short, with 10 bases between.

The V call is TRBV18, the J call TRBJ1-2; 8 nucleotides agree with TRBD1. The germline V gene encodes CDR1 KGHSH and CDR2 LQKENI. The CDR3 runs 13 residues. The V and J ends lost 3 bases and 5 bases, in that order; junction bases with no gene match: 2. The CDR3 bases are TGTGCCAGCTCACCTCGACAGGGGTATGGCTACACCTTC. Translating gives CASSPRQGYGYTF. Looking up the rest from reference TRBV18 and TRBJ1-2 gives the full variable domain: NAGVMQNPRHLVRRRGQEARLRCSPMKGHSHVYWYRQLPEEGLKFMVYLQKENIIDESGMPKERFSAEFPKEGPSILRIQQVVRGDSAAYFCASSPRQGYGYTFGSGTRLTVV.

The rearrangement joins TRBV18 to TRBJ2-5; a possible D gene is TRBD1 (5 bases). The CDR3 contains 15 residues. Per germline, CDR1 KGHSH and CDR2 LQKENI. V was clipped by 0 bases and J by 5 bases, with 13 bases between them. The CDR3 sequence is CASSPPPRAGETQYF. The CDR3 nucleotides are TGTGCCAGCTCACCACCTCCAAGAGCAGGGGAGACCCAGTACTTC.

This rearrangement joins TRBV9 to TRBJ1-4; no clear D gene. Deletions cut 0 bases from V and 4 bases from J, with 13 bases between. Germline assignment: CDR1 SGDLS and CDR2 YYNGEE. The CDR3 totals 16 residues. The chain's CDR3 is CASSVGSPGINEKLFF. The CDR3 DNA reads as TGTGCCAGCAGCGTAGGGTCCCCAGGAATTAATGAAAAACTGTTTTTT.

The J gene is TRBJ1-1, the V gene TRBV19, with 7 bases that match TRBD1. The length of the CDR3 is 15 residues. The V and J ends lost 7 bases and 2 bases, in that order; junction bases with no gene match: 10. The germline CDR1 and CDR2 sequences are LNHDA and SQIVND (reference sequence). This CDR3 reads CASTLLWDSNTEAFF. The CDR3 bases are TGTGCCAGTACCCTACTCTGGGACAGTAACACTGAAGCTTTCTTT.